This T cell receptor beta chain is from a study of T cell repertoires in cytomegalovirus infection (dated by TCRdb to between 2018 and 2021). Notes on the research overall: Donor HLA type was relevant to the analysis, as public TCR beta signatures indicated carriage of CMV infection together with the matching HLA type. Summary of the overall study and its limitations: Carriers of CMV infection plus the relevant HLA type were discriminated by the cumulative frequency of public TCR beta family members in the study cohort and in an independent approximately 350-donor cohort. The ex vivo response was dominated by HLA-C-restricted CMV-specific TCR beta clonotypes, which also provided the single most frequent clonotype in two of eight donors.

The CDR3 contains 15 residues, cysteine and phenylalanine counted. Only the CDR3 part of the read is kept: 45 bases, read in frame from the first base. Looking up the germline V gene yields CDR1 MNHEY and CDR2 SVGEGT. The junction carries 11 bases between V and J, which are trimmed by 2 bases and 3 bases respectively. With respect to this clonotype: No antigen is known for it. The record has no base qualities; no much larger clone is one base away.

The instrument was an Illumina HiSeq 1500. TCRdb redid the processing of the public reads, applying fastp at Q25 and MiXCR, and retained in-frame beta chains. Rows with one shared CDR3 protein collapse into an entry with the most common genes and DNA. The sample table contains roughly 640,000 distinct CDR3 sequences; only one count was recorded for less than 25% of them. The top ten hold approximately 8.2% of the sample. This TCR came from a human donor in good health (CMV status not recorded). Some clones in this sample may be carry-over from other donors' samples. Sequenced: CD8+ T cells from PBMCs. The chain couples TRBV6-2 or TRBV6-3 to TRBJ1-5; the D gene identity is not certain. The CDR3 amino acid sequence is: CASSYGVGINQPQHF. The DNA sequence reads TGTGCCAGCAGTTACGGTGTGGGGATCAATCAGCCCCAGCATTTT.